This is a list of T cell receptor beta chains from one sample in a study of T cell repertoires in cytomegalovirus infection. Using its own MiXCR run on the reads, TCRdb lists one record per CDR3 protein. The sample contains over 250,000 distinct CDR3 sequences, about 20% of which appear only once. These TCRs are of unknown antigen specificity. The sequenced sample was cultured PBMCs, obtained from culture after CMV antigen stimulation. The source is a human donor in good health (CMV status not recorded). Some clones in this sample may be carry-over from other donors' samples. CDR3s include the opening cysteine and the closing phenylalanine or tryptophan. A D gene is named only where the DNA matches it firmly. The size of a clone is reported for some rows only, either as once, few or many, or as a class for expanded clones.

v_call	clone_size	j_call	cdr3_length	d_call	cdr3_nt	cdr3_aa
TRBV6-2/TRBV6-3	NA	TRBJ1-1	17	TRBD1	TGTGCCAGCAGCCCTCTAGAAAGCAGGGGGCGGAACACTGAAGCTTTCTTT	CASSPLESRGRNTEAFF
TRBV12-3/TRBV12-4	few	TRBJ2-7	15	TRBD2	TGTGCCAGCAGTTTGGCAAGCGGGACGTCCTACGAGCAGTACTTC	CASSLASGTSYEQYF
TRBV19	few	TRBJ2-1	14	NA	TGTGCCAGTAGTATAGGTTGGGAAAGGAATGAGCAGTTCTTC	CASSIGWERNEQFF
TRBV5-6	NA	TRBJ2-5	13	NA	TGTGCCAGCAGCTTGGGGGGCCAAGAGACCCAGGACTTC	CASSLGGQETQDF
TRBV7-8	NA	TRBJ1-5	14	NA	TGTGCCAGCAGCCGAGAAATTGTCAATCAGCCCCAGCATTTT	CASSREIVNQPQHF
TRBV7-9	many	TRBJ1-2	13	NA	TGTGCCAGCAGCTTCGGAGGGGCTAGTGGCTACACCTTC	CASSFGGASGYTF
TRBV9	NA	TRBJ2-1	16	TRBD2	TGTGCCAGCAGCGTCCTAGCGGGAGTGACAAACAATGAGCAGTTCTTC	CASSVLAGVTNNEQFF
TRBV5-4	few	TRBJ1-1	16	TRBD1	TGTGCCAGCAGCTACCCGGACAGGTTCACGAACACTGAAGCTTTCTTT	CASSYPDRFTNTEAFF
TRBV10-3	NA	TRBJ2-1	15	TRBD2	TGTGCCATCAGCCTGGGACTAGCGGAATACAATGAGCAGTTCTTC	CAISLGLAEYNEQFF
TRBV20-1	few	TRBJ1-2	17	NA	TGCAGTGCTAGTTCCCCCCGGTTGGGAGGGGTAGACTATGGCTACACCTTC	CSASSPRLGGVDYGYTF
TRBV19	NA	TRBJ1-2	15	NA	TGTGCCAGTAGTGTTAACAGGAATGCTAACTATGGCTACACCTTC	CASSVNRNANYGYTF
TRBV6-5	few	TRBJ1-1	15	NA	TGTGCCAGCAGTTACTCGAGCGGGGGCGACACTGAAGCTTTCTTT	CASSYSSGGDTEAFF
TRBV24-1	NA	TRBJ1-5	14	NA	TGTGCCACCGGGGGACAAACTAGCAATCAGCCCCAGCATTTT	CATGGQTSNQPQHF
TRBV6-2/TRBV6-3	once	TRBJ2-5	12	NA	TGTGCCAGCAGTTGGGGCCCCACGGCCCAGTACTTC	CASSWGPTAQYF
TRBV6-2/TRBV6-3	many	TRBJ1-1	13	TRBD1	TGTGCCAGCAGCCGGCCGGACAGGGGCCGCTGGGTTTTT	CASSRPDRGRWVF
TRBV11-3	NA	TRBJ2-2	15	TRBD1	TGTGCCAGCAGCTTAGAAGGGGGCCGCACCGGGGAGCTGTTTTTT	CASSLEGGRTGELFF
TRBV12-3/TRBV12-4	NA	TRBJ1-5	16	NA	TGTGCCAGCAGTTTAGCCGGCCAGGGGAGATATCAGCCCCAGCATTTT	CASSLAGQGRYQPQHF
TRBV7-9	many	TRBJ2-3	13	NA	TGTGCCAGCAGCCTCTCGACCCCAGATACGCAGTATTTT	CASSLSTPDTQYF
TRBV19	NA	TRBJ2-4	15	TRBD1	TGTGCCAGTAGTCTGGACAGGCTAGCCAAAAACATTCAGTACTTC	CASSLDRLAKNIQYF
TRBV29-1	NA	TRBJ2-5	12	TRBD2	TGCAGCATAAGCGGGAGCCAAGAGACCCAGTACTTC	CSISGSQETQYF
TRBV28	NA	TRBJ2-7	15	NA	TGTGCCAGCAGTTTACCCATCGGAGGTACCTACGAGCAGTACTTC	CASSLPIGGTYEQYF
TRBV11-2	NA	TRBJ1-2	15	TRBD1	TGTGCCAGCAGCCCCCAAGGACAGGGGGCCTATGGCTACACCTTC	CASSPQGQGAYGYTF
TRBV20-1	NA	TRBJ1-5	14	NA	TGCAGTACTAGAGAGACGGTCGGCAATCAGCCCCAGCATTTT	CSTRETVGNQPQHF
TRBV6-2/TRBV6-3	NA	TRBJ1-1	14	NA	TGTGCCAGCAGTTACAGGTCGATGAACACTGAAGCTTTCTTT	CASSYRSMNTEAFF
TRBV7-2	many	TRBJ1-1	13	NA	TGTGCCAGCAGCTTAATCTTGAACACTGAAGCTTTCTTT	CASSLILNTEAFF
TRBV27	NA	TRBJ1-5	13	NA	TGTGCCAGCAGTTTGAGCCTCCGTCAGCCCCAGCATTTT	CASSLSLRQPQHF
TRBV23-1	NA	TRBJ2-6	20	NA	TGCGCCAACAGTCAATCGGTAGCGCCCGTTGGCGACTCTGGGGCCAACGTCCTGACTTTC	CANSQSVAPVGDSGANVLTF
TRBV5-5	NA	TRBJ1-2	10	NA	TGTGCCAGCAGCAAATGGGTCCTCACCTTC	CASSKWVLTF
TRBV7-2	many	TRBJ1-2	14	NA	TGTGCCAGCAGCTTATTGCAGGGCGCCTATGGCTACACCTTC	CASSLLQGAYGYTF
TRBV28	few	TRBJ2-7	15	NA	TGTGCCAGCAGTCCGCCGGGGGGCGCTTCCTACGAGCAGTACTTC	CASSPPGGASYEQYF
TRBV4-3	few	TRBJ2-7	16	NA	TGCGCCAGCAGCCAAGCCGCTGGGGGGAAATCCTACGAGCAGTACTTC	CASSQAAGGKSYEQYF
TRBV6-2/TRBV6-3	NA	TRBJ2-2	15	NA	TGTGCCAGCAGAAAGGGACCGGTCGGCACCGGGGAGCTGTTTTTT	CASRKGPVGTGELFF
TRBV27	many	TRBJ2-2	20	TRBD2	TGTGCCAGCAGTCCCAAGCCCACGGCGGGGGGCCACGCGAACACCGGGGAGCTGTTTTTT	CASSPKPTAGGHANTGELFF
TRBV5-1	NA	TRBJ1-5	13	NA	TGCGCCAGCAGCACCGAAGGGAATCAGCCCCAGCATTTT	CASSTEGNQPQHF
TRBV7-9	many	TRBJ2-2	13	NA	TGTGCCAGCAGACAGGGAAACACCGGGGAGCTGTTTTTT	CASRQGNTGELFF
TRBV14	few	TRBJ1-2	12	NA	TGTGCCAGCAGCCAACCAATCGGTGGCTACACCTTC	CASSQPIGGYTF
TRBV12-5	many	TRBJ2-1	12	NA	TGTGCTAGTGGTTTTCCTACGGATGAGCAGTTCTTC	CASGFPTDEQFF
TRBV6-1	few	TRBJ2-1	18	TRBD1	TGTGCCAGCAGTGAATTTGGGACAGGGGTGTTCTCCTACAATGAGCAGTTCTTC	CASSEFGTGVFSYNEQFF
TRBV12-5	many	TRBJ2-1	17	NA	TGTGCTAGTGGTTTGTCCGGGGAGCCCCCAAAATTTAATGAGCAGTTCTTC	CASGLSGEPPKFNEQFF
TRBV12-3/TRBV12-4	few	TRBJ1-1	15	NA	TGTGCCAGCACCCGGAGCGGGAGGTTGGTCTCTGAAGCTTTCTTT	CASTRSGRLVSEAFF
TRBV6-2/TRBV6-3	NA	TRBJ1-1	17	TRBD1	TGTGCCAGCAGTTCGGACAGGGGTTACCGGTATAACACTGAAGCTTTCTTT	CASSSDRGYRYNTEAFF